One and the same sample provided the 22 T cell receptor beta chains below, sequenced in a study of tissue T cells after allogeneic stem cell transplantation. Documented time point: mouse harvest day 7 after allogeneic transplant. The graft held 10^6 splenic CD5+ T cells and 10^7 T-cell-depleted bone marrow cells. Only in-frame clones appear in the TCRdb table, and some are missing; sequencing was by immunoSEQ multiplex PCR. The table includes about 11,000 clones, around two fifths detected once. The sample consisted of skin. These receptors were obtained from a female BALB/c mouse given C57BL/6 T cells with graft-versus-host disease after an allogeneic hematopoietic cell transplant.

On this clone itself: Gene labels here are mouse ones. CDR3 DNA (partial): TGTGCCAGCAGTCCTCCGGGACAGGGAGACACCCAGTAC. Translation gives CASSPPGQGDTQY. The full CDR3 sequence reads CASSPPGQGDTQYF. The chain couples TRBV26 to TRBJ2-5, with 9 bases that match TRBD1. From the germline J gene comes the end of the CDR3, since the read stops 1 residue before it. Germline V gene sequence: CDR1 KGHPV, CDR2 FQNQEV (reference sequence). With 4 bases clipped from V and 5 bases from J, the junction kept 4 bases outside the gene matches. This CDR3 region has 14 residues.

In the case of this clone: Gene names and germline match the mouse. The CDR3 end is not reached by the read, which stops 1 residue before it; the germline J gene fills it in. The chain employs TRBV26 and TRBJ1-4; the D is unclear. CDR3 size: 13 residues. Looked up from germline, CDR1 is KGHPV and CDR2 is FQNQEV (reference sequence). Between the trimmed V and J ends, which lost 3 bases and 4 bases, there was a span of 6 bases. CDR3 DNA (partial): TGTGCCAGCAGTCTCGGCAACAACGAAAGATTATTT. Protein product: CASSLGNNERLF. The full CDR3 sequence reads CASSLGNNERLFF.

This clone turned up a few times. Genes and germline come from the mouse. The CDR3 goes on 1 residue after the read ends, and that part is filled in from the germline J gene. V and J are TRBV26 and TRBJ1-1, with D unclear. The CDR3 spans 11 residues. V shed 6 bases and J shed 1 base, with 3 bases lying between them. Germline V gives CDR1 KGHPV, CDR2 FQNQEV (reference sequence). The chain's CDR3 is CASRGNTEVFF. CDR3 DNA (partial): TGTGCCAGCAGGGGGAACACAGAAGTCTTC.

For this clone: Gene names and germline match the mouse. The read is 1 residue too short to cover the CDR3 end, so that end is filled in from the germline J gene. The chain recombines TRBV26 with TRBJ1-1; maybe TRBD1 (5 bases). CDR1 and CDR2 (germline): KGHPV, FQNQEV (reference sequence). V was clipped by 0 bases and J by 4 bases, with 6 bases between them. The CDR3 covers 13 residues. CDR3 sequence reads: CASSLSGTTEVFF. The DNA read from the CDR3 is TGTGCCAGCAGTCTGTCAGGGACCACAGAAGTCTTC.

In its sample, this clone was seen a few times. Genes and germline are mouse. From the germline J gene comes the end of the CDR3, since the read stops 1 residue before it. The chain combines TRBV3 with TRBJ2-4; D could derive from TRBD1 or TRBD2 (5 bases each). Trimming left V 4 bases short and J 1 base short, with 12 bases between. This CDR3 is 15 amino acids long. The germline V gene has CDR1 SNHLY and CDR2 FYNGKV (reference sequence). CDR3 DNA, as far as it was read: TGTGCCAGCAGCTGGGATGGGGCAGGTCAAAACACCTTGTAC. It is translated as CASSWDGAGQNTLY. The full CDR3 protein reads CASSWDGAGQNTLYF.

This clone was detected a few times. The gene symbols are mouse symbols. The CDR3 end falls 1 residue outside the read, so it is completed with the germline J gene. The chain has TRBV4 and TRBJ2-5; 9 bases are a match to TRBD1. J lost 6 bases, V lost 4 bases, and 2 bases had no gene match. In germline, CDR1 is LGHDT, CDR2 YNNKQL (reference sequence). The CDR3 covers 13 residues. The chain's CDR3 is CASSLQGADTQYF. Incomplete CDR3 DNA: TGTGCCAGCAGCTTACAGGGGGCGGACACCCAGTAC.

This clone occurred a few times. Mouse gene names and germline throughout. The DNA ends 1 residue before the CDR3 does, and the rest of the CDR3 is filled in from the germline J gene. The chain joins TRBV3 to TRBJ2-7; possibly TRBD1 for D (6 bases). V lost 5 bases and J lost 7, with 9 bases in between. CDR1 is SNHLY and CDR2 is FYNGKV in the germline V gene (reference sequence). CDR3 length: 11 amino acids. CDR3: CASSTQGEQYF. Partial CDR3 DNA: TGTGCCAGCAGCACTCAGGGGGAACAGTAC.

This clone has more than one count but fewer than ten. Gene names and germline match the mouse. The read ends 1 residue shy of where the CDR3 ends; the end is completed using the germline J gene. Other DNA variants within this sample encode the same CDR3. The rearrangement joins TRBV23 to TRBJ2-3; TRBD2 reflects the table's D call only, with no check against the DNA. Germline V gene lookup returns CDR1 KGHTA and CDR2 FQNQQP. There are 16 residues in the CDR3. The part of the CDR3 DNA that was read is TGCTCCAGCAGTAAGATGGGGGGAAGGGGTGCAGAAACGCTGTAT. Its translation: CSSSKMGGRGAETLY. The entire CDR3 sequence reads CSSSKMGGRGAETLYF.

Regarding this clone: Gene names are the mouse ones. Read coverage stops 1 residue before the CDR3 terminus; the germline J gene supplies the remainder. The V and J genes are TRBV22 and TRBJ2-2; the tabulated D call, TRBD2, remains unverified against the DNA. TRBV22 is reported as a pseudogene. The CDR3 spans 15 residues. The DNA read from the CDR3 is TGTGCCAGCAGTTGGTGGGGGGGGGACACCGGGCAGCTCTAC. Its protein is CASSWWGGDTGQLY. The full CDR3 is CASSWWGGDTGQLYF.

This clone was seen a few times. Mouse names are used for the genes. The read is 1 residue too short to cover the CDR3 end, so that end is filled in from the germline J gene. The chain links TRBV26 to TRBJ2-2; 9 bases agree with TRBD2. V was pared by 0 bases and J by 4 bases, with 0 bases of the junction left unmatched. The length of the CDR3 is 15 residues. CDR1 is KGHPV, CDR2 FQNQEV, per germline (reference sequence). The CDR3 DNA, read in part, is TGTGCCAGCAGTCTGTCTGGGGGGGCCACCGGGCAGCTCTAC. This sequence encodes CASSLSGGATGQLY. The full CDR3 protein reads CASSLSGGATGQLYF.

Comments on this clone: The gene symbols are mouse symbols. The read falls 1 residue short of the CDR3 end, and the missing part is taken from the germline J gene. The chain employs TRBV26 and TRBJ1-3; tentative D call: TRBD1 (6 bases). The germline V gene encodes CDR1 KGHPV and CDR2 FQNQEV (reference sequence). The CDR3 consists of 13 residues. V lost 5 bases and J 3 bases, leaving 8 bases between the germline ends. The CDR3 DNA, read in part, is TGTGCCAGCAGTTCAGGGGTTGGAAATACGCTCTAT. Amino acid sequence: CASSSGVGNTLY. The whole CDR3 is CASSSGVGNTLYF. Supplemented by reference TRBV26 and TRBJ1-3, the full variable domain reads NSKVIQTPRYLVKGQGQKAKMRCIPEKGHPVVFWYQQNKNNEFKFLINFQNQEVLQQIDMTEKRFSAECPSNSPCSLEIQSSEAGDSALYLCASSSGVGNTLYFGEGSRLIVV.

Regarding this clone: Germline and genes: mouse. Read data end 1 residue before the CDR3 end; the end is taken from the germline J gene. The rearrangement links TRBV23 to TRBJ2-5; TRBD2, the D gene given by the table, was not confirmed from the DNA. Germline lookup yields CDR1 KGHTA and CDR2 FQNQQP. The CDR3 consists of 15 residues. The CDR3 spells CSSSQSRGGRDTQYF. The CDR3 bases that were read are TGCTCCAGCAGTCAATCGAGGGGGGGGCGAGACACCCAGTAC. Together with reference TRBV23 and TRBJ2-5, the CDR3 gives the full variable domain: DAAVTQKPRYLIKMKGQEAEMKCIPEKGHTAVFWYQQKQSKELKFLIYFQNQQPLDQIDMVKERFSAVCPSSSLCSLGIRTCEAEDSALYLCSSSQSRGGRDTQYFGPGTRLLVL.

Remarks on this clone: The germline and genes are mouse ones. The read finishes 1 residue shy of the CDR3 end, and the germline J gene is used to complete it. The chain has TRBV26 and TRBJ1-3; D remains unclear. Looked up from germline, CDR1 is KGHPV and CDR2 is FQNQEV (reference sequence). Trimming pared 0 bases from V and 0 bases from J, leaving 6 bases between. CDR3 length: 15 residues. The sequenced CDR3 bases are TGTGCCAGCAGTCTGTCGAGGGCTTCTGGAAATACGCTCTAT. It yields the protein CASSLSRASGNTLY. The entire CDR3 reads CASSLSRASGNTLYF.

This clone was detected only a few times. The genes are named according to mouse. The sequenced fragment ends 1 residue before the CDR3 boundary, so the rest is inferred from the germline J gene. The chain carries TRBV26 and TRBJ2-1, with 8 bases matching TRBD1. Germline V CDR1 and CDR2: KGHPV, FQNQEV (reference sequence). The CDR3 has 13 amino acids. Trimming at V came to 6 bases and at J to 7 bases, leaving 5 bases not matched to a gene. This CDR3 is CASSRQGQAEQFF. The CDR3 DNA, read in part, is TGTGCCAGCAGCCGACAGGGGCAGGCTGAGCAGTTC.

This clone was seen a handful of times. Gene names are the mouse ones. The CDR3 protein is CSSSQRTGNTLYF. CDR3 DNA (partial): TGCTCCAGCAGTCAACGGACAGGGAATACGCTCTAT. The chain is built from TRBV23 and TRBJ1-3; the D segment call TRBD1 is taken from the table without a DNA check. Coverage ceases 1 residue before the CDR3 finishes, and the germline J gene fills in the end. The length of the CDR3 is 13 residues. The V gene's germline CDR1 is KGHTA and CDR2 FQNQQP.

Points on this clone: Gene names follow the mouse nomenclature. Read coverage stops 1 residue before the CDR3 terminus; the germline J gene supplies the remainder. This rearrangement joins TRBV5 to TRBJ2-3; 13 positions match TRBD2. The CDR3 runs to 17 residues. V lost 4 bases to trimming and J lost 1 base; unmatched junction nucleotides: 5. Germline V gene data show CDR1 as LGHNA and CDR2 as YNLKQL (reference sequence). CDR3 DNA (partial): TGTGCCAGCAGCCCCCGGGACTGGGGGGGAGGTGCAGAAACGCTGTAT. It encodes CASSPRDWGGGAETLY. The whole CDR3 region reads CASSPRDWGGGAETLYF.

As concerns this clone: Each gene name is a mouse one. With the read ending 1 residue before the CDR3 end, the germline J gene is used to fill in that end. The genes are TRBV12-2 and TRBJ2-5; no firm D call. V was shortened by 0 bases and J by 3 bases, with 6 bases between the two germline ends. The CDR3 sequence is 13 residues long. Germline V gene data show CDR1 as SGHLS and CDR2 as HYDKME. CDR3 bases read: TGTGCCAGCTCTCTCGGGGTTCAAGACACCCAGTAC. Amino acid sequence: CASSLGVQDTQY. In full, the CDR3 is CASSLGVQDTQYF.

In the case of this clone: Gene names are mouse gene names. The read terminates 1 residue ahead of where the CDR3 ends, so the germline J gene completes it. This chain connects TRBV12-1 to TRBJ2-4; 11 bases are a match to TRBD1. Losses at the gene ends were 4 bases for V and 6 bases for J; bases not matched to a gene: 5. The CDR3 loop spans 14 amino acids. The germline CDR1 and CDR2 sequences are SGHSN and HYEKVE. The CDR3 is CASSRGQGGNTLYF. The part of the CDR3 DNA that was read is TGTGCCAGCTCCCGGGGACAGGGGGGGAACACCTTGTAC.

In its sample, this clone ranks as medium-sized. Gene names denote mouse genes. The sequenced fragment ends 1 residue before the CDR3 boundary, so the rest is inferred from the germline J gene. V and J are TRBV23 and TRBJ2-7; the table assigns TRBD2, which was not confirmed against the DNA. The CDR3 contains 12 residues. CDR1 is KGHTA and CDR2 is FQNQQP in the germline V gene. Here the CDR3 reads CSSSQLGYEQYF. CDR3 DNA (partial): TGCTCCAGCAGTCAACTGGGGTATGAACAGTAC.

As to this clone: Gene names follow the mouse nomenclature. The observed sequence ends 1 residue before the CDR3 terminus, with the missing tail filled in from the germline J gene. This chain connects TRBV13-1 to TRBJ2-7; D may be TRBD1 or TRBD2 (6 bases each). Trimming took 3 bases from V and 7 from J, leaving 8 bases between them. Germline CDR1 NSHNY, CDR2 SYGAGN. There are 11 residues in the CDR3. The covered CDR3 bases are TGTGCCAGCAGTGGAGGGGGGGAACAGTAC. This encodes CASSGGGEQY. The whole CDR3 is CASSGGGEQYF.

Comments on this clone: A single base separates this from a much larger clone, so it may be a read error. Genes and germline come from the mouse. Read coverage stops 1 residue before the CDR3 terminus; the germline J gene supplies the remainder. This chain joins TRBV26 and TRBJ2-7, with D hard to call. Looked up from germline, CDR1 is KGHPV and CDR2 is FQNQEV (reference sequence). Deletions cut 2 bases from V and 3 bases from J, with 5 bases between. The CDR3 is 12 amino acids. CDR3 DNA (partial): TGTGCCAGCAGTCTGGGCAACTATGAACAGTAC. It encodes CASSLGNYEQY. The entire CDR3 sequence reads CASSLGNYEQYF.

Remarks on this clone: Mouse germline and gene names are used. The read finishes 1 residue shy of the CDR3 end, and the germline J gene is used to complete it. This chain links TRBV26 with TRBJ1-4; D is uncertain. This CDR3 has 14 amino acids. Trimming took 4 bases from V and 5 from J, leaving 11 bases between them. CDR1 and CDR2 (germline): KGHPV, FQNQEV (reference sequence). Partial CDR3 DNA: TGTGCCAGCAGTCCGGGAGTTTGGAACGAAAGATTATTT. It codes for CASSPGVWNERLF. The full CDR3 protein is CASSPGVWNERLFF. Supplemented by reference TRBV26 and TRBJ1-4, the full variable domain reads NSKVIQTPRYLVKGQGQKAKMRCIPEKGHPVVFWYQQNKNNEFKFLINFQNQEVLQQIDMTEKRFSAECPSNSPCSLEIQSSEAGDSALYLCASSPGVWNERLFFGHGTKLSVL.